Reported below is one T cell receptor (beta chain). Antigen: not known. Per germline, CDR1 LGHNA and CDR2 YSLEER. The CDR3 spans 19 residues. The V end lost 3 bases, the J end lost 3 bases, and 26 bases lay between the germline ends. TCRdb's copy holds only in-frame clones and misses some; the assay was immunoSEQ multiplex PCR. The sample has tens of thousands of clones, 73% seen once. The ViraFEST assay expanded antigen-specific CD4+ T cells with viral peptide pools before sequencing. After about 10 days in culture, the CD4+ T cells were isolated. According to PCR results, the person was infected with SARS-CoV-2 between March and December 2020. A half-volume exchange with IL-2 medium occurred on days 3 and 7. This entry belongs to a study of vaccination effects on CD4 cells after COVID-19. Study-level background: The vaccine given was either BNT162b2 or mRNA-1273, in two doses.

Points from the study as a whole: For convalescents, most of the spike-reactive clones seen post-vaccine were new vaccine-induced clones.

The chain employs TRBV4-3 and TRBJ1-2; perhaps TRBD1 as D (5 bases). The TCR originated in a human donor who had a prior SARS-CoV-2 infection. The sequencing here drew on CD4+ T cells from PBMCs cultured with a peptide pool, taken before COVID-19 vaccination. This CDR3 reads CASSHMGPLPVGADYGYTF. The CDR3 DNA sequence: TGCGCCAGCAGCCACATGGGACCGCTCCCCGTCGGAGCAGACTATGGCTACACCTTC.